Described below is a single TCR beta chain sequence and its context. No antigen is known for it. No much larger clonotype is one base removed from it; base qualities were not supplied. The CDR3 covers 14 residues, taking in both the cysteine and the phenylalanine. Only CDR3 DNA is held: 42 bases, read in frame from base 1. Deletion took 4 bases off V and 5 bases off J, with a span of 14 bases between the germline ends. Based on the germline V gene (reference sequence), the CDR1 and CDR2 sequences are SGHAT and FQDESV. On a MiSeq, deep resolution sequencing aimed for a depth between 1 in 1 million and 1 in 200,000 T cells, with each clonotype covered about 9.9x on average. The immunoSEQ hsTCRB Kit was used to generate the TCR beta libraries. On the authors' methods: The data were analyzed with ImmunoSEQ Analyzer and ImmunoSEQ Data Assistant, and V, D and J gene assignments followed IMGT definitions. Clonality, which ranges from 0 to 1, was calculated by subtracting the normalized Shannon entropy of productive rearrangement frequencies from one. Only overrepresented clonotypes making up at least 0.05% of the repertoire of each patient were included in the public clonotype analysis. Thirteen repertoires from age-matched healthy donors, obtained from immuneACCESS, served as clonality controls. Held by TCRdb, this immuneACCESS table contains in-frame sequences only and omits some clones. Under half of the omission traces to an unresolved V gene where checked; the cause of the rest is unknown. For V, J and clone size, that table is used; D and trimming come from the DNA. This sample comprises roughly 250,000 clones, 60% to 75% of them detected only once. The leading ten clones occupy less than 20% of the sample.

This record belongs to a study of cytotoxic CD8 clonotypes in ibrutinib-treated CLL (dated by TCRdb to the early 2020s). For the study in its entirety: The cohort was composed of some twelve relapsed/refractory and roughly 15 treatment-naive patients; IGHV unmutated status was identified in around 17 patients. Of the 70 to 90 people in the trial, approximately 28 had longitudinal samples available. Partial responses were observed in about 25 patients and complete responses in 2; after a median follow-up of about 69 months, remission was maintained in roughly 14 patients and progression was observed in roughly 12. All remission and progressive disease samples were collected while patients were still receiving ibrutinib. Samples at response were collected after a median of about twelve months of treatment, with a range of about 6 to 40 months. On average, each sample yielded 255,043 productive templates and around 100,000 productive rearrangements. Cryopreserved peripheral blood mononuclear cells were obtained prior to treatment, at the time of response, and at either disease progression or sustained remission.

The label giving this sample's time point can be read as: 20 to 30 months on ibrutinib. For TCR beta library preparation, approximately 2.2 micrograms of genomic DNA were isolated from cryopreserved PBMCs. Longitudinal blood samples from CLL patients receiving ibrutinib monotherapy were subjected to high-throughput TCR beta sequencing. The patients took part in an open-label, single-center phase 2 trial of ibrutinib monotherapy. Overall study results and their limits: Public clonotypes were found to be uncommon and were observed to contract or remain stable during treatment; the increase in clonality was shown to reflect expansion of private clonotypes at ibrutinib response. Clonality increased at ibrutinib response, stayed stable in sustained remission, and fell back toward baseline at progression. Sampling times were not matched between sustained-remission and progressing patients, and lymph node repertoires were not studied. At baseline, clonality was higher than in age-matched healthy donors and showed a strong correlation with circulating CD8+ T-cell counts.

The sequenced sample was PBMCs, obtained after 24 months of ibrutinib treatment. The chain employs TRBV11-1 and TRBJ1-1; TRBD1 is possibly the D segment (5 matching bases). This TCR was sampled from a human donor with chronic lymphocytic leukemia. The sequenced DNA is TGTGCCAGCAGCTACGTAAGGGGCTCGACTGAAGCTTTCTTT. Protein translation: CASSYVRGSTEAFF. The CDR3 plus the reference TRBV11-1 and TRBJ1-1 genes for the other parts give the full variable domain: EAEVAQSPRYKITEKSQAVAFWCDPISGHATLYWYRQILGQGPELLVQFQDESVVDDSQLPKDRFSAERLKGVDSTLKIQPAELGDSAMYLCASSYVRGSTEAFFGQGTRLTVV.